The clone carrying this TCR beta chain was seen at least ten times. This entry comes from a study of molecular identifiers for immune sequencing clone quantification. MiXCR, applied by TCRdb to the PCR reads, yields one record per CDR3 protein. The table has over 550,000 distinct CDR3 sequences, approximately 24% seen once; the top ten hold about 0.73%. Per the germline V gene, CDR1 is PRHDT and CDR2 is FYEKMQ (reference sequence). The V segment lost 4 bases and the J segment 3 bases; nucleotides outside the gene matches: 5. The CDR3 spans 15 residues. The V gene is TRBV13, the J gene TRBJ2-5; 10 bases are shared with TRBD2. Sequenced: naive CD8+ T cells from blood, with Jurkat cell RNA spiked in. Subset defined: FACS-sorted CD8+CD4-CCR7+CD45RA+ naive T cells. The TCR was taken from a human donor in good health. Some libraries in this study had Jurkat cell RNA spiked in. This CDR3 is CASSSIGLAEETQYF. The CDR3 DNA is TGTGCCAGCAGCTCAATTGGACTAGCGGAAGAGACCCAGTACTTC. Variable domain in full (rest from reference TRBV13 and TRBJ2-5): AAGVIQSPRHLIKEKRETATLKCYPIPRHDTVYWYQQGPGQDPQFLISFYEKMQSDKGSIPDRFSAQQFSDYHSELNMSSLELGDSALYFCASSSIGLAEETQYFGPGTRLLVL.